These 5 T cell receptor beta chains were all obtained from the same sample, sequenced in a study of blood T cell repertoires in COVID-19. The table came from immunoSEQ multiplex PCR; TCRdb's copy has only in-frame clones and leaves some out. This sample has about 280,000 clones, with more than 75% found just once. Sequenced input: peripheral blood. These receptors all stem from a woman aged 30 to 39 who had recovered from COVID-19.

The CDR3 protein is CASSLRASGLYNEQFF. The CDR3 DNA is TGTGCCAGCAGCTTACGGGCTAGCGGGCTATACAATGAGCAGTTCTTC. The chain uses TRBV7-3 and TRBJ2-1, with TRBD2 matching 8 bases. V was clipped by 2 bases and J by 4 bases; unmatched bases: 7. CDR3 length: 16 amino acids. Germline lookup yields CDR1 SGHTA and CDR2 FQGTGA.

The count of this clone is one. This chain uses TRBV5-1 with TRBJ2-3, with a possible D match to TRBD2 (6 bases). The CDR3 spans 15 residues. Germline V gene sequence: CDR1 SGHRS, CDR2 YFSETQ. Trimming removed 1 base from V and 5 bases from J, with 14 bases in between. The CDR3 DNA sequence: TGCGCCAGCAGCTTGCTGGGTGGGACTGTAGATACGCAGTATTTT. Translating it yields CASSLLGGTVDTQYF.

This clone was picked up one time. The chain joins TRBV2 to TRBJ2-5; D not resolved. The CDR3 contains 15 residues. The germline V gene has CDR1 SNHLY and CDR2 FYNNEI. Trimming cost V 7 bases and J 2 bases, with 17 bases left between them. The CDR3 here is CASISRSRLQETQYF. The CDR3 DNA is TGTGCCAGCATATCAAGAAGCCGTTTACAAGAGACCCAGTACTTC.

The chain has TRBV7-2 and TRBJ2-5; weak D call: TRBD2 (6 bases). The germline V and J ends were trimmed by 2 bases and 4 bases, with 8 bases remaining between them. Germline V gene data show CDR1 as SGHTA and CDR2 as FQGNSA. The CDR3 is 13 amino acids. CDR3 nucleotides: TGTGCCAGCAGCTTATCGGGAGTAGAGACCCAGTACTTC. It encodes CASSLSGVETQYF. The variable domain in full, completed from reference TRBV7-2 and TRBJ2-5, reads GAGVSQSPSNKVTEKGKDVELRCDPISGHTALYWYRQSLGQGLEFLIYFQGNSAPDKSGLPSDRFSAERTGGSVSTLTIQRTQQEDSAVYLCASSLSGVETQYFGPGTRLLVL.

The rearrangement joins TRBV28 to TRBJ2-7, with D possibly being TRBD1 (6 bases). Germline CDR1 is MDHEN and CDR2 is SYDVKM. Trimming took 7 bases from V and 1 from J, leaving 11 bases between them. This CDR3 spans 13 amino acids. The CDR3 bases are TGTGCCAGCAACAACAGGGTTTCCTACGAGCAGTACTTC. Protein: CASNNRVSYEQYF. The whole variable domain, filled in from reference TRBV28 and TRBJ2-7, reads DVKVTQSSRYLVKRTGEKVFLECVQDMDHENMFWYRQDPGLGLRLIYFSYDVKMKEKGDIPEGYSVSREKKERFSLILESASTNQTSMYLCASNNRVSYEQYFGPGTRLTVT.